Listed below are T cell receptor beta chains from one sample, sequenced in a study of metastatic and nonmetastatic thyroid tumors. TCRdb used MiXCR to call clones anew from the PCR reads. The data contain 15,000 to 20,000 clones, 34% of them singletons. What was sequenced was tumor tissue. The receptors come from a female donor with papillary thyroid cancer or a benign thyroid nodule (not recorded which). Some clones in this sample may be carry-over from other donors' samples. Each CDR3 is given with its conserved first and last residue. A D gene is named only where the DNA matches it firmly. Rows give clone size only sometimes, using once, few, many, or a class for an expanded clone.

>medium-sized|-|TRBV28|TRBJ2-3
TGTGCCAGCAGTTCCTCCGGCAGGGCAGGTACGCAGTATTTT
CASSSSGRAGTQYF
>few|-|TRBV6-1|TRBJ2-2
TGTGCCAGCAGTTCGGACTGGAACACCGGGGAGCTGTTTTTT
CASSSDWNTGELFF
>medium-sized|-|TRBV16|TRBJ2-5
TGTGCCAGCAGCCAAATCAGGGCCGAGGAGACCCAGTACTTC
CASSQIRAEETQYF
>many|-|TRBV12-5|TRBJ2-1
TGTGCTAGTGGTTTGGTAAGGGGGGCCGGGCACAATGAGCAGTTCTTC
CASGLVRGAGHNEQFF
>-|TRBD2|TRBV6-2/TRBV6-3|TRBJ2-3
TGTGCCAGCAGTTACCGTCTTAGCGGGAACACAGATACGCAGTATTTT
CASSYRLSGNTDTQYF
>many|-|TRBV7-9|TRBJ2-1
TGTGCCAGCAGCTTATCTGTGAATGAGCAGTTCTTC
CASSLSVNEQFF
>few|-|TRBV19|TRBJ2-7
TGTGCCAGTAGTCCCGGTGCCTGCGAGCAGTACTTC
CASSPGACEQYF
>many|-|TRBV2|TRBJ2-1
TGTGCCAGCAGTGCTAGATTCAACAATGAGCAGTTCTTC
CASSARFNNEQFF
>-|-|TRBV6-1|TRBJ1-3
TGTGCCAGCAGTGGACACTCTGGAAACACCATATATTTT
CASSGHSGNTIYF
>few|-|TRBV6-1|TRBJ2-7
TGTGCCATTCGGCGGGCAGCGGAAACCTACGAGCAGTACTTC
CAIRRAAETYEQYF
>-|-|TRBV7-8|TRBJ2-3
TGTGCCAGCAGCTTAGTGGAGTTGGGGTCGCCTACGCAGTATTTT
CASSLVELGSPTQYF
>-|TRBD1|TRBV5-1|TRBJ2-7
TGCGCCAGCAGCTTGGGGGTTACAGGGGCAGGAGAGCAGTACTTC
CASSLGVTGAGEQYF
>-|TRBD1|TRBV27|TRBJ2-7
TGTGCCAGCAGTTGGCAGGGGGAGTACGAGCAGTACTTC
CASSWQGEYEQYF
>many|-|TRBV20-1|TRBJ2-4
TGCAGTGCTACTAGGGAGGTAGCCAAAAACATTCAGTACTTC
CSATREVAKNIQYF
>-|-|TRBV13|TRBJ1-1
TGTGCCAGCAGCTTAGGCCGGGGTACTGAAGCTTTCTTT
CASSLGRGTEAFF
>few|-|TRBV6-1|TRBJ2-2
TGTGCCAGCAGGCCCCCGACAGGCTGGACCGGGGAGCTGTTTTTT
CASRPPTGWTGELFF
>-|TRBD1|TRBV2|TRBJ1-5
TGTGCCAGCAGCCCCCAGCGGGCAGGGGGACAGCCCCAGCATTTT
CASSPQRAGGQPQHF
>-|-|TRBV11-3|TRBJ2-7
TGTGCCAGCACCCCCCCGGGACGGGAGAGATACGAGCAGTACTTC
CASTPPGRERYEQYF
>-|-|TRBV3-1|TRBJ1-3
TGTGCCAGCAGCCCCAGAGGCCTCTCTGGAAACACCATATATTTT
CASSPRGLSGNTIYF
>-|-|TRBV7-9|TRBJ1-1
TGTGCCAGCAGCTCCATGGACAGTGAAGCTTTCTTT
CASSSMDSEAFF
>-|TRBD2|TRBV20-1|TRBJ2-7
TGCAGTGCGCCTGCTAGCGGGAGTCTCGACGAGCATTACTTC
CSAPASGSLDEHYF
>-|-|TRBV7-2|TRBJ2-7
TGTGCCAGCAGCTTGGGAGGTCTCTTGAGAGAGCAGTACTTC
CASSLGGLLREQYF
>many|-|TRBV5-1|TRBJ2-4
TGCGCCAGCAGCTTGGGGGCAGGGTTGATGGCCAAAAACATTCAGTACTTC
CASSLGAGLMAKNIQYF
>many|-|TRBV29-1|TRBJ2-1
TGCAGCGTTGGGGTTGGGGGCGAGCAGTTCTTC
CSVGVGGEQFF
>many|-|TRBV13|TRBJ1-1
TGTGCCAGCAGCTTAGATATATGGGGAATGGCTTTCTTT
CASSLDIWGMAFF
>medium-sized|-|TRBV3-1|TRBJ1-4
TGTGCCAGCAGCCAGTCCTTCGCTGAAAAACTGTTTTTT
CASSQSFAEKLFF
>many|-|TRBV7-2|TRBJ2-5
TGTGCCAGCTTCGGAGGGCCGGGGGAGACCCAGTACTTC
CASFGGPGETQYF
>many|TRBD1|TRBV2|TRBJ1-2
TGTGCCAGCACAGGGGGCGCTTACTATGGCTACACCTTC
CASTGGAYYGYTF
>-|TRBD1|TRBV4-1|TRBJ1-2
TGCGCCAGCCTGGGAGGGGGCAATGGCTACACCTTC
CASLGGGNGYTF
>few|TRBD1|TRBV6-1|TRBJ2-1
TGTGCCAGCAGCAGGGGGCGATGGGATGAGCAGTTCTTC
CASSRGRWDEQFF
>medium-sized|-|TRBV24-1|TRBJ2-3
TGTGCCACCAGTGATTTGGGGTCTAGGGGCACAGATACGCAGTATTTT
CATSDLGSRGTDTQYF
>medium-sized|-|TRBV7-2|TRBJ1-6
TGTGCCAGCAGCGAGGTGGGAGGGTCACCCCTCCACTTT
CASSEVGGSPLHF
>medium-sized|-|TRBV7-8|TRBJ2-7
TGTGCCAGCAGCTTAAGACAAACCTACGAGCAGTACTTC
CASSLRQTYEQYF
>once|-|TRBV20-1|TRBJ2-7
TGCAGTGCGCCTCGGGACTGGTCCGCGGAGCAGTACTTC
CSAPRDWSAEQYF
>many|-|TRBV4-1|TRBJ1-1
TGCGCCAGCAGCCAAGAACAGGAGGGATGGAACACTGAAGCTTTCTTT
CASSQEQEGWNTEAFF
>-|-|TRBV5-1|TRBJ2-1
TGCGCCAGCAGCTGGGCAGGGGGGTCGAACAATGAGCAGTTCTTC
CASSWAGGSNNEQFF
>few|TRBD1|TRBV15|TRBJ2-7
TGTGCCACCAGCAGAACCGGGACAGGGGGCGCGAAGCAGTACTTC
CATSRTGTGGAKQYF
>few|-|TRBV20-1|TRBJ2-2
TGCAGTGCTACGGTACTAGACACCGGGGAGCTGTTTTTT
CSATVLDTGELFF
>-|-|TRBV11-2|TRBJ2-7
TGTGCCAGCAGCGCCCCGAATAGCATCTACGAGCAGTACTTC
CASSAPNSIYEQYF
>-|-|TRBV7-8|TRBJ1-3
TGTGCCAGCACTCAGAATCGGCCTGGGGACACCATATATTTT
CASTQNRPGDTIYF
>large|-|TRBV27|TRBJ2-6
TGTGCCAGCAGTCCACAAGACTCTGGGGCCAACGTCCTGACTTTC
CASSPQDSGANVLTF
>few|TRBD1|TRBV6-6|TRBJ1-4
TGTGCCAGCAGTTACTCGTGGACAGGGATGGAAAAACTGTTTTTT
CASSYSWTGMEKLFF
>once|TRBD2|TRBV5-1|TRBJ2-7
TGCGCCAGCAGCGCCCAGCGGGAGGGCCGGTACGAGCAGTACTTC
CASSAQREGRYEQYF
>once|-|TRBV20-1|TRBJ1-2
TGCAGTGCTAGCAGTCGCTATGGCTACACCTTC
CSASSRYGYTF
>few|-|TRBV6-1|TRBJ1-4
TGTGCCAGCAGTCCCGGGGGGCAGACTTTGGAAAAACTGTTTTTT
CASSPGGQTLEKLFF
>few|TRBD1|TRBV12-3/TRBV12-4|TRBJ2-7
TGTGCCAGCAGTTTGTTCAGGGGGCACGAGCAGTACTTC
CASSLFRGHEQYF
>few|-|TRBV25-1|TRBJ2-2
TGTGCCAGAAGTGCCAACACCGGGGAGCCGTTTTTT
CARSANTGEPFF
>-|-|TRBV11-1|TRBJ2-7
TGTGCCAGCAGCTTACGTGCAGGGCAACCCTACGAGCAGTACTTC
CASSLRAGQPYEQYF
>-|-|TRBV18|TRBJ2-7
TGTGCCAGCTCACCACAGGGCGGATCGAACGAGCAGTACTTC
CASSPQGGSNEQYF
>few|TRBD1|TRBV27|TRBJ2-5
TGTGCCAGCAGTTTATCTACGGGACAGGGAGTGGGGACCCAGTACTTC
CASSLSTGQGVGTQYF
>-|TRBD2|TRBV12-3/TRBV12-4|TRBJ2-1
TGTGCCAGCAGTTTAGCGCTAGCGGGAGGATACAATGAGCAGTTCTTC
CASSLALAGGYNEQFF
>medium-sized|-|TRBV11-2|TRBJ2-1
TGTGCCAGCAGCTTCCGAATCTACAATGAGCAGTTCTTC
CASSFRIYNEQFF
>many|TRBD2|TRBV3-1|TRBJ2-3
TGTGCCACCGGACTAGCGGGAGATACGCAGTATTTT
CATGLAGDTQYF